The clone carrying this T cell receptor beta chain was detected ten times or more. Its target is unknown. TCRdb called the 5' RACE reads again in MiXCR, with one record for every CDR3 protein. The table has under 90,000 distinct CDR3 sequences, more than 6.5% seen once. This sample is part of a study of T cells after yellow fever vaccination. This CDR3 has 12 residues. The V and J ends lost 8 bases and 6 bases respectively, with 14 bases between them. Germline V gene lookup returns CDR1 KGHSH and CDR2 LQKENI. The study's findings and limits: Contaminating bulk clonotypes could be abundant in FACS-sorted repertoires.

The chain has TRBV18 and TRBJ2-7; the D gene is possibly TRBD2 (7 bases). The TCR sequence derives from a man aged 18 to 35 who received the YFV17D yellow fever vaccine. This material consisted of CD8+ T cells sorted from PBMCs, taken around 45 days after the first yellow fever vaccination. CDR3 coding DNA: TGTGCCAGCCATGAGGCGGGGGCCGAGCAGTACTTC. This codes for CASHEAGAEQYF.